The clone carrying this T cell receptor (beta chain) was counted a few times. The target antigen is unknown. The data were taken from a study of early T cells in non-severe SARS-CoV-2 infection. The wider study: The authors sequenced bulk RNA from unsorted whole blood, leaving chains unpaired. Regarding the study as a whole: Matching results from VDJdb favored anti-spike CD8 responses, leaving private and CD4 specificities undetected.

TCRdb reprocessed the 5' RACE reads with MiXCR, giving one entry per CDR3 protein. In the table there are about 110,000 distinct CDR3 sequences, around 10% of which are singletons. This CDR3 contains 16 residues. V shed 0 bases and J 0 bases; nucleotides not matched to a gene: 3. Germline-derived CDR1 and CDR2 are SGHRS and YFSETQ. Material: whole blood. This clonotype was sampled from an adult who was a healthcare worker with PCR-confirmed SARS-CoV-2 infection or an uninfected control (not recorded which). The chain employs TRBV5-1 and TRBJ2-1; 7 nucleotides match TRBD2. The DNA of the CDR3 is TGCGCCAGCAGCTTGGAAGCGGGGATCTCCTACAATGAGCAGTTCTTC. Translation gives CASSLEAGISYNEQFF.